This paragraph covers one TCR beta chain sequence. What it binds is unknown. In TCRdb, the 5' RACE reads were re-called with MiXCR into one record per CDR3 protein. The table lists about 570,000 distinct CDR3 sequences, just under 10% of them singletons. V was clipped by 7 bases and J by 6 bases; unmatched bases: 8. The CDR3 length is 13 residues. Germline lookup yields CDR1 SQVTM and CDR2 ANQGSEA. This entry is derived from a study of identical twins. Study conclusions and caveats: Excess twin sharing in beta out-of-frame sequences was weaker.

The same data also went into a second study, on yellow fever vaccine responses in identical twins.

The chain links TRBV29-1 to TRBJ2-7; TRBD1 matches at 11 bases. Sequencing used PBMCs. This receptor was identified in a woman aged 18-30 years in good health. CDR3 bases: TGCAGCGCCGGGACAGGGGGGCCTAGCGAGCAGTACTTC. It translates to CSAGTGGPSEQYF.